The clone carrying this T cell receptor (beta chain) showed up just a few times. The antigen remains undetermined. The sample originates from a study of response to subunit inactivated influenza vaccine. General study findings and limits: Authors suggested each seasonal influenza vaccination recruits few new T cells.

The germline CDR1 and CDR2 sequences are SEHNR and FQNEAQ (reference sequence). V was clipped by 0 bases and J by 6 bases, with 14 bases between them. The CDR3 runs 15 residues. TCRdb processed the RT-PCR reads anew with MiXCR; each CDR3 protein has one entry. The sample includes over 400,000 distinct CDR3 sequences, over 10% of them seen just once. This specimen consisted of PBMCs from blood, obtained 40 to 50 days after vaccination. V gene TRBV7-9 combines with J gene TRBJ1-2, with D uncertain. This TCR came from a man between 50 and 59 years old who received an inactivated influenza vaccine. The CDR3 protein is CASSLASRLVDGYTF. In DNA form, the CDR3 reads TGTGCCAGCAGCTTAGCGAGCAGGCTAGTAGATGGCTACACCTTC.